This T cell receptor (beta chain) derives from a study of brain T cells in children with intractable seizures. This CDR3 has 13 amino acids. Germline assignment: CDR1 GTSNPN and CDR2 SVGIG (reference sequence). V lost 1 base to trimming and J lost 5 bases, with 11 bases between them. The time point here: blood from clinic visit 5 months post-surgery; TSC patient then seizure free. Sequencing was limited to surgery cases with top T cell transcript signatures in brain tissue. Assay used: immunoSEQ multiplex PCR; TCRdb lists only in-frame clones, some missing. The sample consists of about 340,000 clones, about 93% of them appearing once. This clone was seen once.

The source is a boy under two years old with tuberous sclerosis and intractable seizures. The specimen was peripheral blood, collected 4 to 5 months after surgery. The gene calls are TRBV30 and TRBJ1-2, with D tentatively TRBD1 (5 bases). Here the CDR3 DNA reads TGTGCCTGGAGTGAGGGACTATCTTATGGCTACACCTTC. Encoded protein: CAWSEGLSYGYTF.